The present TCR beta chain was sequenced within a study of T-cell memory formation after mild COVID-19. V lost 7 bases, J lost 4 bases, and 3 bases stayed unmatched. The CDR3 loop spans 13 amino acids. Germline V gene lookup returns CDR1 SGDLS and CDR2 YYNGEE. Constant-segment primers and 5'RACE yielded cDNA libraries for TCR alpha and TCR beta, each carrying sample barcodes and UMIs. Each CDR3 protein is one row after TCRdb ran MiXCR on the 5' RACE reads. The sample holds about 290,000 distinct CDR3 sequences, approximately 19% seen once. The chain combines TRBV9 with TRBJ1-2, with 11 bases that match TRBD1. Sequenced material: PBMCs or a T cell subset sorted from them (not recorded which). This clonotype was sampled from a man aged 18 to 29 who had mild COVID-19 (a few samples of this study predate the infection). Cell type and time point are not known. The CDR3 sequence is CASGTGGTYGYTF. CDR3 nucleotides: TGTGCCAGCGGGACAGGGGGAACCTATGGCTACACCTTC. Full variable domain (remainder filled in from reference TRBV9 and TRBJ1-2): DSGVTQTPKHLITATGQRVTLRCSPRSGDLSVYWYQQSLDQGLQFLIQYYNGEERAKGNILERFSAQQFPDLHSELNLSSLELGDSALYFCASGTGGTYGYTFGSGTRLTVV.